The 22 T cell receptor beta chains listed next were all sequenced from one sample in a study of blood T cell repertoires in COVID-19. This table comes from immunoSEQ multiplex PCR, and its TCRdb copy is limited to in-frame clones, with some not included. The data contain around 94,000 clones, roughly 84% of them singletons. Sequencing was carried out using peripheral blood. The receptors shown here come from a man between 60 and 75 years old with acute or convalescent COVID-19.

CDR3 residues: CASSDGGDSPVNTIYF. In DNA, the CDR3 is TGTGCCAGCAGCGACGGGGGGGATTCACCTGTTAACACCATATATTTT. This chain links TRBV9 with TRBJ1-3; TRBD1 might be the D (5 bases). This CDR3 region has 16 residues. Germline-derived CDR1 and CDR2 are SGDLS and YYNGEE. V lost 3 bases, J lost 7 bases, and 20 bases lay in between.

The V gene is TRBV6-2 or TRBV6-3, the J gene TRBJ1-2, with D hard to call. Deletions cut 5 bases from V and 4 bases from J, with 14 bases between. The CDR3 sequence is 14 residues long. CDR1 MNHEY and CDR2 SVGEGT come from the germline V gene. The CDR3 nucleotides read TGTGCCAGCAGTCGCCGGACTATAGGCTATGGCTACACCTTC. Its protein product is CASSRRTIGYGYTF.

This clone was picked up a small number of times. The sample contains more than one DNA sequence encoding this CDR3. The chain combines TRBV27 with TRBJ2-2; 10 positions agree with TRBD1. This CDR3 region has 14 residues. The V and J ends lost 6 bases and 4 bases, in that order; junction bases with no gene match: 2. Germline CDR1 is MNHEY and CDR2 is SMNVEV (reference sequence). Here the CDR3 reads CASSRTGGTGELFF. The CDR3 bases are TGTGCCAGCAGCAGGACAGGGGGCACCGGGGAGCTGTTTTTT.

V is TRBV5-1 and J is TRBJ2-3, with a tentative D call TRBD2 (5 bases). CDR1 is SGHRS and CDR2 is YFSETQ in the germline V gene. The V end lost 3 bases, the J end lost 5 bases, and 10 bases lay between the germline ends. CDR3 length: 13 residues. The chain's CDR3 is CASSWTLGDTQYF. The CDR3 DNA reads as TGCGCCAGCAGCTGGACTCTCGGAGATACGCAGTATTTT.

This sequence joins TRBV21-1 and TRBJ2-7; the table's D call of TRBD1 was not tested on the DNA. TRBV21-1 is a listed pseudogene. The CDR3 length is 17 residues. The CDR3 spells CASSKQTGHSPSYEQYF. CDR3 coding DNA: TGTGCCAGCAGCAAACAGACGGGACACTCGCCCTCCTACGAGCAGTACTTC.

The chain recombines TRBV4-2 with TRBJ2-1, with TRBD2 identical over 9 bases. CDR3 size: 15 residues. The J segment lost 9 bases and the V segment lost 2 bases, leaving 8 bases of the junction unmatched. Germline loops: CDR1 LGHNA, CDR2 YNFKEQ. This CDR3 is CASSQSASGAREQFF. CDR3 coding DNA: TGTGCCAGCAGCCAATCGGCTAGCGGGGCCCGTGAGCAGTTCTTC.

This sequence joins TRBV5-1 and TRBJ2-1; unclear D gene. V was trimmed by 4 bases and J by 0 bases, leaving 14 bases between them. The CDR3 totals 16 residues. Germline V gene sequence: CDR1 SGHRS, CDR2 YFSETQ. CDR3 protein: CASSPYSGLSYNEQFF. The DNA of the CDR3 is TGCGCCAGCAGCCCATACTCTGGTCTCTCCTACAATGAGCAGTTCTTC.

This chain uses TRBV19 with TRBJ1-1, with 7 nucleotides matching TRBD1. This CDR3 has 15 amino acids. The J segment lost 0 bases and the V segment lost 3 bases, leaving 4 bases of the junction unmatched. Germline V gene data show CDR1 as LNHDA and CDR2 as SQIVND (reference sequence). The DNA of the CDR3 is TGTGCCAGTAGTATCGATCAGGGGGTGAACACTGAAGCTTTCTTT. Translated: CASSIDQGVNTEAFF.

This chain links TRBV3-1 (or the pseudogene TRBV3-2) with TRBJ1-4; 8 bases are shared with TRBD1. V was pared by 1 base and J by 8 bases, with 6 bases of the junction left unmatched. The CDR3 totals 15 residues. The germline CDR1 and CDR2 sequences are LGHDT and YNNKEL (reference sequence). DNA of the CDR3: TGTGCCAGCAGCCAAGGACAGGGGCTGAGGGAAAAACTGTTTTTT. Its translation: CASSQGQGLREKLFF.

V is TRBV6-5 and J is TRBJ1-1; no firm D call. This CDR3 contains 16 residues. V was shortened by 0 bases and J by 0 bases, with 11 bases between the two germline ends. The germline gives CDR1 MNHEY, CDR2 SVGAGI. The CDR3 region is CASSYSLILLNTEAFF. In nucleotides, the CDR3 is TGTGCCAGCAGTTACTCTCTTATTCTCTTGAACACTGAAGCTTTCTTT.

The chain combines TRBV9 with TRBJ1-4; TRBD1 matches at 7 bases. The junction had 8 bases not matched to a gene; V was cut back by 1 base and J by 8 bases. CDR1 is SGDLS, CDR2 YYNGEE, per germline. The CDR3 totals 15 residues. In nucleotides, the CDR3 is TGTGCCAGCAGCGTATCCGGGACAGCGTCCGAAAAACTGTTTTTT. Translating gives CASSVSGTASEKLFF.

CDR3 residues: CASSLGEEAFF. Here the CDR3 DNA reads TGTGCCAGCAGTTTAGGCGAGGAAGCTTTCTTT. The chain recombines TRBV12-3 or TRBV12-4 with TRBJ1-1; D gene unclear. The CDR3 sequence is 11 residues long. Between the trimmed V and J ends, which lost 1 base and 8 bases, there was a span of 5 bases.

This clone was seen only once. The chain is built from TRBV19 and TRBJ2-1; weak D call: TRBD1 (5 bases). V was clipped by 4 bases and J by 5 bases, with 15 bases between them. Germline-derived CDR1 and CDR2 are LNHDA and SQIVND (reference sequence). The CDR3 loop spans 15 amino acids. In DNA form, the CDR3 reads TGTGCCAGTAGTAACCCTTGGGGCCCCAACAATGAGCAGTTCTTC. Translating gives CASSNPWGPNNEQFF.

This clone was seen a handful of times. The rearrangement joins TRBV6-6 to TRBJ1-6; D remains ambiguous. CDR3 length equals 16 residues. V dropped 5 bases and J dropped 7 bases, with 18 bases sitting between them. Germline CDR1 is MNHNY and CDR2 is SVGAGI (reference sequence). CDR3 DNA sequence: TGTGCCAGCAGTCATACCGGCTTCAGAGGCAATTCACCCCTCCACTTT. It specifies CASSHTGFRGNSPLHF.

The rearrangement joins TRBV7-8 to TRBJ1-1, with a weak D call TRBD1 (6 bases). Germline CDR1 is SGHVS and CDR2 is FQNEAQ. V was cut by 5 bases and J by 10 bases, with 17 bases left in between. The CDR3 is 13 residues long. Written as DNA, the CDR3 is TGTGCCAGCAGCGTCAGACAGGAGACGGGAGCTTTCTTT. Amino acid sequence: CASSVRQETGAFF.

The V call is TRBV10-3, the J call TRBJ2-7, with D possibly matching TRBD1 (6 bases). Germline CDR1 reads ENHRY; CDR2 reads SYGVKD. CDR3 length: 12 residues. The germline V and J ends were trimmed by 7 bases and 2 bases, with 9 bases remaining between them. The CDR3 DNA is TGTGCCATCACTACAGGGACCTACGAGCAGTACTTC. It codes for CAITTGTYEQYF.

This chain connects TRBV7-2 to TRBJ1-2; D possibly corresponds to TRBD1 (6 bases). The germline V and J ends were trimmed by 5 bases and 4 bases, with 17 bases remaining between them. Germline CDR1 is SGHTA and CDR2 is FQGNSA. The CDR3 has 15 residues. The CDR3 DNA follows: TGTGCCAGCAGCCTCGACCCGGGACATACCTATGGCTACACCTTC. Its translation: CASSLDPGHTYGYTF.

The CDR3 DNA follows: TGTGCCAGCAGTTTCGCAGGGGGCTACGAGCAGTACTTC. This encodes CASSFAGGYEQYF. The chain uses TRBV27 and TRBJ2-7; 7 bases fit TRBD1. Germline CDR1 reads MNHEY; CDR2 reads SMNVEV (reference sequence). The CDR3 length is 13 residues. V was pared by 3 bases and J by 3 bases, with 2 bases of the junction left unmatched.

This sequence joins TRBV20-1 and TRBJ1-2, with D tentatively TRBD1 (6 bases). Germline V gene data show CDR1 as DFQATT and CDR2 as SNEGSKA (reference sequence). The CDR3 length is 11 residues. V dropped 3 bases and J dropped 8 bases, with 10 bases sitting between them. The CDR3 DNA is TGCAGTGCTAGGGGGGCAGACGGCTACACCTTC. This gives the protein CSARGADGYTF.

V usage is TRBV13 and J usage is TRBJ2-2, with D perhaps TRBD1 (6 bases). The CDR3 has 18 residues. Trimming cost V 4 bases and J 0 bases, with 18 bases left between them. Germline V gene lookup returns CDR1 PRHDT and CDR2 FYEKMQ (reference sequence). The chain's CDR3 is CASSSRQWTETNTGELFF. CDR3 nucleotides: TGTGCCAGCAGCTCTAGACAATGGACAGAAACGAACACCGGGGAGCTGTTTTTT.

The gene calls are TRBV27 and TRBJ1-2; D is undetermined. The CDR3 spans 12 residues. Germline V gene lookup returns CDR1 MNHEY and CDR2 SMNVEV (reference sequence). V lost 5 bases and J lost 4, with 8 bases in between. This CDR3 reads CASSTPGYGYTF. The CDR3 DNA follows: TGTGCCAGCAGTACCCCAGGCTATGGCTACACCTTC.

The chain uses TRBV18 and TRBJ2-1, with 9 bases aligning to TRBD2. This CDR3 comprises 15 residues. Per germline, CDR1 KGHSH and CDR2 LQKENI. V shed 1 base, J shed 8 bases, and the junction held 6 bases outside the gene matches. CDR3 in DNA: TGTGCCAGCTCACCACGTGCTAGCGGGGTGGATGAGCAGTTCTTC. This gives the protein CASSPRASGVDEQFF.